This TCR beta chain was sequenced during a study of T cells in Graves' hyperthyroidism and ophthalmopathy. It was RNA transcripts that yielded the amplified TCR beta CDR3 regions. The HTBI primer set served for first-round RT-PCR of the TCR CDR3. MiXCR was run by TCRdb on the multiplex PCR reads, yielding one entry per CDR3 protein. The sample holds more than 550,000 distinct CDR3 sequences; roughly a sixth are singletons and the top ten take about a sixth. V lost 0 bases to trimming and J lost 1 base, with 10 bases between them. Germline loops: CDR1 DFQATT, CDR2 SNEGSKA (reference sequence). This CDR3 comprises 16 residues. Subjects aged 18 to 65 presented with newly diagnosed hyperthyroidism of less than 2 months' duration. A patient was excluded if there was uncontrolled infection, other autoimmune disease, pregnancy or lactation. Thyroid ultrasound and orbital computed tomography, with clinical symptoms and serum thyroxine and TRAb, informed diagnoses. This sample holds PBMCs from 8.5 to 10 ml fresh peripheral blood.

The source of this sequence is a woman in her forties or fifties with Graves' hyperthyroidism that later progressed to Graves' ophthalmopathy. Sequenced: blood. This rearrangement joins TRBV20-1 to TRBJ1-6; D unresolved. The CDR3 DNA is TGCAGTGCTAGAGAGTCGGGGTATTCCTATAATTCACCCCTCCACTTT. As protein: CSARESGYSYNSPLHF.